The T cell receptor beta chain described here comes from a study of blood T cell repertoires in COVID-19. Study information: Samples of COVID-19 (acute and convalescent) were obtained from the United States, Italy and Spain. Sources were T cells, B-cell-depleted T cells, or PBMCs; the material itself was cDNA or gDNA.

Germline V gives CDR1 MDHEN, CDR2 SYDVKM. CDR3 length equals 19 residues. Germline trimming cut 5 bases from V and 0 bases from J; bases unmatched to any gene: 13. The table lists this clone with a count of one. Authors' processing steps: By means of reference gene primer amplification, nucleated cell counts were estimated. The table came from immunoSEQ multiplex PCR; TCRdb's copy has only in-frame clones and leaves some out. V and J calls and clone size come straight from that table; D and trimming were deduced from the DNA. Seen here are 200,000 to 250,000 clones, roughly 80% observed once, and the top ten hold around 3.1%.

The specimen sequenced was peripheral blood. The clonotype comes from a woman in her thirties who had recovered from COVID-19. The chain recombines TRBV28 with TRBJ1-6; 7 nucleotides match TRBD1. In nucleotides, the CDR3 is TGTGCCAGCAGTATATTAGCCATTCGACAGGGCTCCTATAATTCACCCCTCCACTTT. Translated, it gives CASSILAIRQGSYNSPLHF.